The 30 T cell receptor beta chains presented below share a single source sample, sequenced in a study of CXCR3-negative and CXCR3-positive naive CD8 T cells. In preparing the TRB cDNA libraries, 5' RACE with UMI labels was used. TCRdb re-called the 5' RACE reads and shows each CDR3 protein once, DNA omitted. Recorded for this sample: 100,000 to 150,000 distinct CDR3 sequences. Sequenced material: naive CXCR3- CD8+ T cells from blood. Subset in this sample: CD45RO-CCR7+CD27+CD95- naive CD8+ T cells lacking CXCR3 (TNR3-). The receptors shown here come from a human donor in good health. Some clones in this sample may be carry-over from other donors' samples.

This chain joins TRBV27 and TRBJ1-2; TCRdb's D gene call, TRBD1, goes unchecked for lack of DNA. The CDR3 loop spans 14 amino acids. Looked up from germline, CDR1 is MNHEY and CDR2 is SMNVEV (reference sequence). CDR3 residues: CASRTGGVPYGYTF.

This sequence joins TRBV2 and TRBJ2-2. From germline, CDR1 is SNHLY and CDR2 FYNNEI. The CDR3 totals 13 residues. The CDR3: CATVGVRTGELFF.

The rearrangement joins TRBV7-6 to TRBJ2-7; TCRdb outputs TRBD2, but without DNA this stays unchecked. The CDR3 spans 16 residues. Per the germline V gene, CDR1 is SGHVS and CDR2 is FNYEAQ. Here the CDR3 reads CASSSSAFGISYEQYF. Drawing the rest from reference TRBV7-6 and TRBJ2-7, the complete variable domain is GAGVSQSPRYKVTKRGQDVALRCDPISGHVSLYWYRQALGQGPEFLTYFNYEAQQDKSGLPNDRFSAERPEGSISTLTIQRTEQRDSAMYRCASSSSAFGISYEQYFGPGTRLTVT.

The chain combines TRBV20-1 with TRBJ1-1; TCRdb lists TRBD1, though no DNA is available to test this call. This CDR3 is 14 amino acids long. Per germline, CDR1 DFQATT and CDR2 SNEGSKA (reference sequence). The CDR3 sequence is CSARGTGVNTEAFF.

The J gene is TRBJ2-7, the V gene TRBV28; TCRdb's D gene call, TRBD1, goes unchecked for lack of DNA. The CDR3 has 12 amino acids. Germline V gives CDR1 MDHEN, CDR2 SYDVKM. The CDR3 region is CASRDREYEQYF.

The chain carries TRBV28 and TRBJ2-7; TCRdb picks TRBD1, but there is no DNA to check that call. Germline lookup yields CDR1 MDHEN and CDR2 SYDVKM. The CDR3 is 15 amino acids. CDR3 amino acids: CASSRQGPPPYEQYF.

The genes are TRBV10-3 and TRBJ1-5; as DNA is missing, the TRBD1 call by TCRdb cannot be tested. This CDR3 comprises 11 residues. CDR1 is ENHRY and CDR2 is SYGVKD in the germline V gene. CDR3 residues: CAIGDDQPQHF.

The J gene is TRBJ2-7, the V gene TRBV4-3; the D call from TCRdb, TRBD1, cannot be confirmed without DNA. The CDR3 has 15 residues. Looked up from germline, CDR1 is LGHNA and CDR2 is YSLEER. CDR3 sequence: CASSQVLQGLGEQYF.

The chain recombines TRBV7-2 with TRBJ1-5; the TCRdb D gene call, TRBD1, has no DNA to confirm it. Germline V gene lookup returns CDR1 SGHTA and CDR2 FQGNSA. The CDR3 is made up of 14 amino acids. The CDR3 loop reads CASSSTGGIQPQHF.

The rearrangement links TRBV6-2 or TRBV6-3 to TRBJ1-6; the D call of TRBD1 rests on TCRdb alone, since no DNA is present to check it. The CDR3 runs 19 residues. The V gene's germline CDR1 is MNHEY and CDR2 SVGEGT. Here the CDR3 reads CASSYTTSGTAVYNSPLHF.

The gene calls are TRBV28 and TRBJ2-1; TCRdb outputs TRBD1, but without DNA this stays unchecked. Germline V gene sequence: CDR1 MDHEN, CDR2 SYDVKM. CDR3 length: 12 residues. The CDR3 region is CASTLGLNEQFF.

The chain uses TRBV7-6 and TRBJ2-5; TCRdb's D call, TRBD2, is unchecked because there is no DNA. Germline CDR1 is SGHVS and CDR2 is FNYEAQ. The CDR3 contains 20 residues. CDR3 region: CASSLAPGLAGGPPQETQYF.

This chain uses TRBV12-3 or TRBV12-4 with TRBJ1-1. The CDR3 consists of 12 residues. The CDR3 protein is CASSPRNTEAFF.

The chain employs TRBV7-6 and TRBJ2-7; TCRdb gives TRBD2 as the D gene, but with no DNA this cannot be confirmed. Germline CDR1 SGHVS, CDR2 FNYEAQ. This CDR3 spans 16 amino acids. The CDR3 here is CASSLAPEGQTYEQYF.

The genes are TRBV9 and TRBJ2-1; TCRdb lists TRBD1, though no DNA is available to test this call. CDR1 SGDLS and CDR2 YYNGEE come from the germline V gene. This CDR3 has 15 amino acids. The CDR3 here is CASSPGGGSYNEQFF.

The chain recombines TRBV5-6 with TRBJ1-1. The CDR3 has 15 amino acids. The germline V gene encodes CDR1 SGHDT and CDR2 YYEEEE. Here the CDR3 reads CASSLVRAVGTEAFF. Combining the CDR3 with reference TRBV5-6 and TRBJ1-1 gives the whole variable domain DAGVTQSPTHLIKTRGQQVTLRCSPKSGHDTVSWYQQALGQGPQFIFQYYEEEERQRGNFPDRFSGHQFPNYSSELNVNALLLGDSALYLCASSLVRAVGTEAFFGQGTRLTVV.

This chain joins TRBV28 and TRBJ2-7; the TCRdb call, TRBD1, lacks DNA for checking. Looked up from germline, CDR1 is MDHEN and CDR2 is SYDVKM. The CDR3 extends over 16 amino acids. The CDR3: CASSFGTGASSYEQYF.

This sequence joins TRBV20-1 and TRBJ2-5. There are 15 residues in the CDR3. The germline V gene encodes CDR1 DFQATT and CDR2 SNEGSKA (reference sequence). Here the CDR3 reads CSARVYTTKQETQYF.

The rearrangement joins TRBV7-9 to TRBJ2-5; absent DNA, TCRdb's TRBD2 call cannot be checked. CDR1 is SEHNR, CDR2 FQNEAQ, per germline (reference sequence). CDR3 size: 18 residues. CDR3 amino acids: CASSLGQAGGVAGETQYF.

The CDR3 is CASSSMGGYTEAFF. The J gene is TRBJ1-1, the V gene TRBV5-1; the TCRdb D gene call, TRBD1, has no DNA to confirm it. This CDR3 has 14 amino acids. Per germline, CDR1 SGHRS and CDR2 YFSETQ.

This CDR3 reads CAISLAGDQETQYF. The rearrangement links TRBV10-3 to TRBJ2-5; TCRdb gives TRBD2 as the D gene, but with no DNA this cannot be confirmed. CDR1 is ENHRY and CDR2 is SYGVKD in the germline V gene. This CDR3 has 14 residues.

V usage is TRBV4-3 and J usage is TRBJ2-3; TCRdb proposes TRBD1, but this gene call is untestable without DNA. CDR1 and CDR2 (germline): LGHNA, YSLEER. The CDR3 spans 15 residues. CDR3 protein: CASSQADRSTDTQYF.

The chain is built from TRBV5-1 and TRBJ1-1; without DNA, the TCRdb call of TRBD1 cannot be checked. Looked up from germline, CDR1 is SGHRS and CDR2 is YFSETQ. This CDR3 is built from 15 residues. The CDR3 spells CASSTRDRENTEAFF. Drawing the rest from reference TRBV5-1 and TRBJ1-1, the complete variable domain is KAGVTQTPRYLIKTRGQQVTLSCSPISGHRSVSWYQQTPGQGLQFLFEYFSETQRNKGNFPGRFSGRQFSNSRSEMNVSTLELGDSALYLCASSTRDRENTEAFFGQGTRLTVV.

V and J are TRBV5-5 and TRBJ2-1; lacking DNA, the TRBD2 call made by TCRdb goes unchecked. This CDR3 has 15 amino acids. CDR1 and CDR2 from the germline V gene are SGHKS and YYEKEE (reference sequence). This CDR3 is CARLKLGRRYNEQFF.

This chain connects TRBV7-9 to TRBJ1-3. CDR1 and CDR2 (germline): SEHNR, FQNEAQ (reference sequence). The CDR3 sequence is 15 residues long. CDR3 amino acids: CASSSFDSSGNTIYF.

The chain combines TRBV2 with TRBJ2-3; TCRdb outputs TRBD2, but without DNA this stays unchecked. This CDR3 comprises 20 residues. The germline V gene encodes CDR1 SNHLY and CDR2 FYNNEI. The CDR3 region is CASIYPLAGGKISSTDTQYF.

CDR3: CPSSQGLPHEQFF. The genes are TRBV3-1 and TRBJ2-1. From germline, CDR1 is LGHDT and CDR2 YNNKEL (reference sequence). The CDR3 is made up of 13 amino acids.

This chain connects TRBV29-1 to TRBJ2-1; the TCRdb D gene call, TRBD2, has no DNA to confirm it. The CDR3 is 14 residues long. CDR1 is SQVTM and CDR2 is ANQGSEA in the germline V gene. CDR3 residues: CSVAGTSGYNEQFF.

V usage is TRBV6-5 and J usage is TRBJ2-1; TCRdb names TRBD1, which stays unverified in the absence of DNA. This CDR3 is 14 amino acids long. In germline, CDR1 is MNHEY, CDR2 SVGAGI. The CDR3 spells CASSYSEGGYEQFF.

The rearrangement links TRBV4-1 to TRBJ2-2; the D call of TRBD1 rests on TCRdb alone, since no DNA is present to check it. Per the germline V gene, CDR1 is MGHRA and CDR2 is YSYEKL. This CDR3 spans 15 amino acids. The CDR3 sequence: CASSLTGTDTGELFF.